This section outlines one TCR beta chain sequence together with its context. Germline lookup yields CDR1 LNHDA and CDR2 SQIVND (reference sequence). The CDR3 length is 17 residues. The junction had 6 bases not matched to a gene; V was cut back by 4 bases and J by 0 bases. This sample stems from a study of T cells in Graves' hyperthyroidism and ophthalmopathy. RNA transcripts yielded amplified TCR beta CDR3 regions. First-round RT-PCR with HTBI primers amplified the TCR CDR3 region. Each CDR3 protein gets one entry after TCRdb re-called the multiplex PCR reads with MiXCR. The table shows about 340,000 distinct CDR3 sequences, with 15% to 20% occurring only once.

The chain combines TRBV19 with TRBJ2-6, with TRBD1 matching 7 bases. The receptor comes from a woman aged 50 to 60 with Graves' hyperthyroidism. The specimen sequenced was blood. The CDR3 here is CASSRGQDNSGANVLTF. The CDR3 DNA reads TGTGCCAGTAGTAGAGGACAGGACAACTCTGGGGCCAACGTCCTGACTTTC.